This T cell receptor (beta chain) was retrieved from a study of control samples from healthy donors and cancer patients. Trimming shortened V by 5 bases and J by 8 bases, and 24 bases separated the two germline ends. CDR1 is MNHNY and CDR2 is SVGAGI in the germline V gene (reference sequence). This CDR3 has 16 residues. The table came from immunoSEQ multiplex PCR; TCRdb's copy has only in-frame clones and leaves some out. In the table there are approximately 30,000 clones, roughly 94% of which are singletons. This TCR was recovered from a man aged 55 to 70 in good health. J is TRBJ1-2 and V is TRBV6-6; weak D call: TRBD1 (5 bases). Material: blood. The CDR3 DNA follows: TGTGCCAGCAGTCCACTTTTGGGGGGAGGCGTCGGAGGCTACACCTTC. Amino acid sequence: CASSPLLGGGVGGYTF.